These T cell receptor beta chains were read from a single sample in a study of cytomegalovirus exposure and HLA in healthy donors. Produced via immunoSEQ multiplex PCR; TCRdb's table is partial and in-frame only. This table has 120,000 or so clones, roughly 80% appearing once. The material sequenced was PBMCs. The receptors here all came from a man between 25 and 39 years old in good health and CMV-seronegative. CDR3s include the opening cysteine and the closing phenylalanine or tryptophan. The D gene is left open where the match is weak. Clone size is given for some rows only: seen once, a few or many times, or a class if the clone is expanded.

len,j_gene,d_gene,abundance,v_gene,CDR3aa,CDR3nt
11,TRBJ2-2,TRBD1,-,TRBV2,CASTSDRGLFF,TGTGCCAGCACCTCGGACAGGGGGCTGTTTTTT
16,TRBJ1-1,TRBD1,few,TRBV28,CASSVGTGTVKTEAFF,TGTGCCAGCAGTGTAGGGACAGGGACAGTTAAAACTGAAGCTTTCTTT
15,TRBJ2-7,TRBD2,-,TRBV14,CASSQDGRGWYEQYF,TGTGCCAGCAGCCAAGATGGGCGGGGGTGGTACGAGCAGTACTTC
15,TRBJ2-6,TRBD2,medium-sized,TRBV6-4,CASSDSSGGANVLTF,TGTGCCAGCAGTGACTCTAGCGGGGGGGCCAACGTCCTGACTTTC
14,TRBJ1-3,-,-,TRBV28,CASRPGQGGNTIYF,TGTGCCAGCAGACCCGGGCAGGGCGGAAACACCATATATTTT
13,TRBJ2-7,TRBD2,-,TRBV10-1,CASSVGREDEQYF,TGCGCCAGCAGTGTCGGGAGGGAGGACGAGCAGTACTTC
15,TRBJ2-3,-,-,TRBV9,CASSVRSGSTDTQYF,TGTGCCAGCAGCGTAAGAAGCGGCAGCACAGATACGCAGTATTTT
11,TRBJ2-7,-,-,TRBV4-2,CASSLQGEQYF,TGTGCCAGCAGCTTACAGGGCGAGCAGTACTTC
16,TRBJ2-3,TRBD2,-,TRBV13,CASSLAGTSGGDTQYF,TGTGCCAGCAGCTTAGCCGGGACTAGCGGGGGAGATACGCAGTATTTT
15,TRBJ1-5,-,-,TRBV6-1,CASRRRRESNQPQHF,TGTGCCAGCAGGCGTCGCCGGGAGAGCAATCAGCCCCAGCATTTT
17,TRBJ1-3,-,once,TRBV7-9,CASSQSRDSYSGNTIYF,TGTGCCAGCAGCCAATCCCGGGACTCCTACTCTGGAAACACCATATATTTT
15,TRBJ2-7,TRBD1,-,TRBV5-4,CASSQGQGPLYEQYF,TGTGCCAGCAGCCAAGGACAGGGTCCACTCTACGAGCAGTACTTC
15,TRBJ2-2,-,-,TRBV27,CASSLRGYEDRELFF,TGTGCCAGCAGTTTAAGGGGGTACGAGGACAGGGAGCTGTTTTTT
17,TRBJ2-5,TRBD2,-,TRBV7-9,CASSLGDLAGLQETQYF,TGTGCCAGCAGCCTGGGGGACCTAGCGGGACTCCAAGAGACCCAGTACTTC
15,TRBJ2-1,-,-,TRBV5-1,CASSLGSPTHNEQFF,TGCGCCAGCAGCTTGGGCTCCCCGACTCACAATGAGCAGTTCTTC
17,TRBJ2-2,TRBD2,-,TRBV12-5,CASGLTSGGGGTGELFF,TGTGCTAGTGGTTTGACTAGCGGGGGGGGCGGCACCGGGGAGCTGTTTTTT
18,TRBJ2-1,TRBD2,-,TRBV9,CASSVGTSGGASYNEQFF,TGTGCCAGCAGCGTAGGGACTAGCGGGGGCGCTTCCTACAATGAGCAGTTCTTC
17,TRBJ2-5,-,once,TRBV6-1,CASSEIPPQRLRETQYF,TGTGCCAGCAGTGAAATCCCGCCACAGCGGCTTCGAGAGACCCAGTACTTC
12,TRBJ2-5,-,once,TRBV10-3,CAISDTEETQYF,TGTGCCATCAGTGACACGGAAGAGACCCAGTACTTC
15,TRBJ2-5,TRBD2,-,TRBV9,CASSGLAGGRETQYF,TGTGCCAGCAGCGGATTAGCGGGGGGGCGGGAGACCCAGTACTTC
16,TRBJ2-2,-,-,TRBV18,CASSPGGGANTGELFF,TGTGCCAGCTCACCCGGTGGGGGCGCGAACACCGGGGAGCTGTTTTTT
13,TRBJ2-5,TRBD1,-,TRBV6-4,CASSEGDRETQYF,TGTGCCAGCAGTGAGGGGGACAGAGAGACCCAGTACTTC
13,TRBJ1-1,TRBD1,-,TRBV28,CASIAGGNTEAFF,TGTGCCAGCATTGCAGGGGGGAACACTGAAGCTTTCTTT
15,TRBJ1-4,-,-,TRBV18,CASSPPGSRDEKLFF,TGTGCCAGCTCACCTCCAGGGTCCAGGGATGAAAAACTGTTTTTT
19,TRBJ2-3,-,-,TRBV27,CASIPGTERALGRTDTQYF,TGTGCCAGCATACCGGGAACAGAGAGAGCGTTAGGGCGCACAGATACGCAGTATTTT
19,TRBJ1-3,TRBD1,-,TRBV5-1,CASSLGTGGSHNSGNTIYF,TGCGCCAGCAGCTTGGGGACAGGGGGCTCACATAACTCTGGAAACACCATATATTTT
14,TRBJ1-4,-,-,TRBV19,CASSIQQGNEKLFF,TGTGCCAGTAGTATTCAACAGGGTAATGAAAAACTGTTTTTT
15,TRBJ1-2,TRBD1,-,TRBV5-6,CASSPTGRTNYGYTF,TGTGCCAGCAGCCCGACAGGGCGGACTAACTATGGCTACACCTTC
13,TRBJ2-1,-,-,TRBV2,CASSEMGAGEQFF,TGTGCCAGCAGTGAAATGGGGGCGGGTGAGCAGTTCTTC
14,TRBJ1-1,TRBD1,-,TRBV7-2,CASSLWTGLAEAFF,TGTGCCAGCAGCTTGTGGACAGGGTTGGCTGAAGCTTTCTTT
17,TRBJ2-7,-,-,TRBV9,CASSASDGGRRTYEQYF,TGTGCCAGCAGCGCCTCCGACGGTGGGCGAAGAACCTACGAGCAGTACTTC
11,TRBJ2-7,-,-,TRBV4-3,CASSQGSEQYF,TGCGCCAGCAGCCAAGGTAGCGAGCAGTACTTC
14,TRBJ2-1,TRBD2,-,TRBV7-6,CASSWSLAGDEQFF,TGTGCCAGCAGCTGGTCCCTAGCGGGGGATGAGCAGTTCTTC
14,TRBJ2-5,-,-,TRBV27,CASSRNQGTETQYF,TGTGCCAGCAGCAGGAACCAGGGGACGGAGACCCAGTACTTC
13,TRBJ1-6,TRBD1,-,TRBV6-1,CASGQGTNSPLHF,TGTGCCAGCGGACAGGGGACGAATTCACCCCTCCACTTT
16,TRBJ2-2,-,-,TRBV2,CASSVLGTLNTGELFF,TGTGCCAGCAGTGTGCTGGGGACACTTAACACCGGGGAGCTGTTTTTT
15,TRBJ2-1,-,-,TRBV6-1,CASSVSGVTYNEQFF,TGTGCCAGCAGTGTTTCAGGGGTCACTTACAATGAGCAGTTCTTC
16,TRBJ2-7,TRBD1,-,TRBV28,CASTIHERDRGHEQYF,TGTGCCAGCACCATACACGAGAGGGATAGGGGGCACGAGCAGTACTTC
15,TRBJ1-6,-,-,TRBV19,CASSIHKGRNSPLHF,TGTGCCAGTAGTATTCATAAGGGGCGTAATTCACCCCTCCACTTT
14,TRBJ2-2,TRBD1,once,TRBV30,CAWRGQGDTGELFF,TGTGCCTGGAGAGGCCAGGGGGACACCGGGGAGCTGTTTTTT
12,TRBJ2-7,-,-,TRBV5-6,CASSNRAGEQYF,TGTGCCAGCAGTAACAGGGCTGGCGAGCAGTACTTC
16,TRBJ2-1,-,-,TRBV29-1,CSVVEGPSSFYNEQFF,TGCAGCGTTGTGGAGGGGCCTAGCTCATTCTACAATGAGCAGTTCTTC
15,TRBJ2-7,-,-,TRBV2,CASRGYRPFSYEQYF,TGTGCCAGCAGAGGTTACAGGCCGTTCTCCTACGAGCAGTACTTC
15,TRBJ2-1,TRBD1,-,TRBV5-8,CASSLEGGNDNEQFF,TGTGCCAGCAGCTTGGAAGGGGGCAATGACAATGAGCAGTTCTTC
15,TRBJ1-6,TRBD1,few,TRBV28,CASSAPGTGALHLHF,TGTGCCAGCAGCGCGCCCGGGACAGGGGCACTCCACCTCCACTTT
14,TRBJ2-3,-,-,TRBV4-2,CASSQSVITDTQYF,TGTGCCAGCAGCCAAAGCGTGATCACAGATACGCAGTATTTT
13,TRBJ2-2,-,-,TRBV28,CASATANTGELFF,TGTGCCAGCGCGACTGCGAACACCGGGGAGCTGTTTTTT
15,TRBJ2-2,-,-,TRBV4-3,CASSQGLEGWGELFF,TGCGCCAGCAGCCAAGGACTAGAGGGGTGGGGGGAGCTGTTTTTT
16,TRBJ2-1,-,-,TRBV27,CASSGLGGEGMFEQFF,TGTGCCAGCAGTGGGTTGGGAGGTGAAGGTATGTTTGAGCAGTTCTTC
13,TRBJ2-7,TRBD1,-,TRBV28,CASSPRGSDEQYF,TGTGCCAGCAGTCCCAGGGGGTCCGACGAGCAGTACTTC
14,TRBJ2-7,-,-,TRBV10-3,CAISEGRGAYEQYF,TGTGCCATCAGTGAAGGCAGGGGTGCCTACGAGCAGTACTTC
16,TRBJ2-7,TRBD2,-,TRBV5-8,CASSPGWGGASYEQYF,TGTGCCAGCAGCCCCGGCTGGGGGGGTGCGAGCTACGAGCAGTACTTC
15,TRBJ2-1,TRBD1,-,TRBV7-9,CASSLGDRGLTEQFF,TGTGCCAGCAGCTTAGGTGACAGGGGGCTAACTGAGCAGTTCTTC
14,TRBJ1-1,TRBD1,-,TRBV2,CASRRTGGWTEAFF,TGTGCCAGCAGACGGACAGGGGGCTGGACTGAAGCTTTCTTT
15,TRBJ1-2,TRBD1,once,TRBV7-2,CASIAGTGVAYGYTF,TGTGCCAGCATCGCAGGGACAGGGGTGGCCTATGGCTACACCTTC
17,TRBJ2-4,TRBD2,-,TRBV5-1,CASSMGLAGVAKNSQYF,TGCGCCAGCAGCATGGGACTAGCGGGGGTAGCCAAAAACAGTCAGTACTTC
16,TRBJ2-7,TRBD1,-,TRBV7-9,CASSLGGQGGRDEQYF,TGTGCCAGCAGCTTAGGGGGACAGGGGGGTCGCGACGAGCAGTACTTC
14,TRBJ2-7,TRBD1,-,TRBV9,CASSLGQGAHEQYF,TGTGCCAGCAGCCTAGGACAGGGGGCCCACGAGCAGTACTTC
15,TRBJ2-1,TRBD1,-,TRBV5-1,CASVTGTGVGSEQFF,TGCGCCAGTGTGACCGGGACAGGGGTAGGCAGTGAGCAGTTCTTC